This T cell receptor (beta chain) comes out of a study of blood T cell repertoires in COVID-19 (TCRdb year 2020). Broadly, across the study: Samples from collaborators originated in the United States, Italy and Spain and spanned both the acute and convalescent phases of COVID-19. The material from the prospective study consisted of cDNA or gDNA derived from T cells, B-cell-depleted T cells, or PBMCs. Subjects who had been exposed to COVID-19, were actively infected with it, or had recovered from it provided the deeply sampled blood TCRbeta repertoires that made up the dataset. The repertoires were made available in a free public database intended to serve as a resource for research on the immune response to SARS-CoV-2. Samples were obtained from the ongoing ImmuneRACE study (first 160 participants) and from some 1,300 subjects provided by 6 global collaborators. The sample metadata nearly always contained a de-identified subject ID, COVID-19 status, age in years and sex. Where available, HLA class I and class II types were obtained from metadata supplied by the sample provider rather than from assay-based typing. General conclusions and limits of the study: The amount of clinical and demographic metadata varied by source and participant and was provided uncurated.

Germline trimming: 5 bases from V, 6 bases from J; junction bases outside gene matches: 8. The germline V gene yields MDHEN for CDR1 and SYDVKM for CDR2. From cysteine to phenylalanine, the CDR3 is 15 amino acids long. CDR3 DNA only is kept here, 45 bases in frame from base 1. With respect to this clone: Its antigen is still unknown. The record has no base qualities; no much larger clone is one base away.

TCRbeta CDR3 regions were amplified from genomic DNA using the immunoSEQ Assay, a bias-controlled multiplex PCR. Regarding the original processing steps: The number of nucleated cells in each sample was estimated from the amplification of reference gene primers within the assay. Sequence reads were collapsed and filtered to measure the absolute abundance of every unique TCRbeta CDR3 rearrangement. For each sample, productive Simpson clonality was calculated as the square root of Simpson's diversity index across productive rearrangements. TCRdb took this table from immuneACCESS and kept in-frame rearrangements with V and J called. Such tables lack part of the clones; where checked against another copy, unresolved V genes explain under half of the gap, and the rest is unexplained. That table furnishes V, J and clone size, whereas the DNA furnished D and trimming. The sample data list under 150,000 clones, and over 80% of these were observed just once. Jointly, the top ten make up around 1.9% of the sample.

Whole blood was collected in K2EDTA tubes by collaborating institutions according to the institutions' own protocols. For TCRbeta analysis, collaborators shipped samples as frozen whole blood, isolated PBMCs, or DNA extracted from either of those sample types. Sequencing used peripheral blood. The TCR originated in a man between 65 and 80 years old with acute or convalescent COVID-19. This chain is built from TRBV28 and TRBJ1-5, and 9 bases in between align with TRBD1. This receptor has the CDR3 CASSADRGEFQPQHF. In nucleotides, the sequence is TGTGCCAGCAGTGCTGACAGGGGGGAGTTTCAGCCCCAGCATTTT.